This T cell receptor beta chain came from a study of blood T cells in healthy people across ages. V was cut by 0 bases and J by 7 bases, with 12 bases left in between. CDR1 and CDR2 from the germline V gene are SNHLY and FYNNEI. The CDR3 contains 14 residues. For the second PCR, which ran for about 7 to 11 cycles, a sample-barcoded 5' primer and a J-beta primer mix were used. Using its own MiXCR run on the 5' RACE reads, TCRdb lists one record per CDR3 protein. The sample yields more than 800,000 distinct CDR3 sequences, under 30% seen once. This clonotype was counted many times. The sequencing input was blood. The gene calls are TRBV2 and TRBJ1-2; D gene unclear. The receptor's source is an elderly woman in good health. The CDR3 DNA reads TGTGCCAGCAGTGAAGCGGGCAAAATAAGTGGCTACACCTTC. Translated: CASSEAGKISGYTF.